Presented here are 24 T cell receptor beta chains from one specimen sequenced in a study of CD8 T cells in Susac syndrome. It was with random hexamers that 0.5 to 1 ug RNA was reverse transcribed. MiXCR, run by TCRdb on the immunoSEQ multiplex PCR reads, gives a single entry per CDR3 protein. The data show approximately 140,000 distinct CDR3 sequences, around 75% seen once. The sample was CD8+ T cells from PBMCs. The receptors shown here come from a human donor with multiple sclerosis.

The J gene is TRBJ2-2, the V gene TRBV5-1; TRBD1 matches 9 bases. This CDR3 spans 15 amino acids. Germline loops: CDR1 SGHRS, CDR2 YFSETQ. V lost 5 bases and J lost 5; bases outside the gene matches: 7. In DNA form, the CDR3 reads TGCGCCAGCAGTGTGTATGGACAGGGGACCGGGGAGCTGTTTTTT. This translates into CASSVYGQGTGELFF.

This chain connects TRBV27 to TRBJ2-7; D may be TRBD1 (5 bases). This CDR3 is built from 14 residues. Germline assignment: CDR1 MNHEY and CDR2 SMNVEV (reference sequence). V lost 2 bases to trimming and J lost 2 bases, with 10 bases between them. The CDR3 is CASSLRGSTYEQYV. Here the CDR3 DNA reads TGTGCCAGCAGTTTAAGGGGCAGCACCTACGAGCAGTACGTC.

The V call is TRBV20-1, the J call TRBJ2-2, with TRBD1 matching 10 bases. The CDR3 spans 13 residues. The V gene end was trimmed by 6 bases and the J gene end by 6 bases; junction bases not matched to a gene: 4. Looked up from germline, CDR1 is DFQATT and CDR2 is SNEGSKA (reference sequence). The CDR3 nucleotides are TGCAGTGCCCTGGACAGGGGGGCCGGGGAGCTGTTTTTT. Residues: CSALDRGAGELFF.

This chain joins TRBV7-9 and TRBJ2-4; perhaps TRBD2 as D (6 bases). Germline V gives CDR1 SEHNR, CDR2 FQNEAQ (reference sequence). The CDR3 totals 17 residues. The ends were cut back, 4 bases at V and 1 base at J, with 17 bases in the middle. The DNA of the CDR3 is TGTGCCAGCAGCTCCGGGGGTCGCCGAGTGGCCAAAAACATTCAGTACTTC. This codes for CASSSGGRRVAKNIQYF. The variable domain in full, completed from reference TRBV7-9 and TRBJ2-4, reads DTGVSQNPRHKITKRGQNVTFRCDPISEHNRLYWYRQTLGQGPEFLTYFQNEAQLEKSRLLSDRFSAERPKGSFSTLEIQRTEQGDSAMYLCASSSGGRRVAKNIQYFGAGTRLSVL.

Points on this clonotype: One end of the junction varies from germline; a read error may be responsible. This sequence joins TRBV5-4 and TRBJ1-1, with no clear D. Germline CDR1 reads SGHNT; CDR2 reads YYREEE (reference sequence). This CDR3 is 13 amino acids long. The CDR3 reads CASSLLPSGPAPF. DNA of the CDR3: TGTGCCAGCAGCTTGCTCCCCTCCGGGCCAGCACCTTTT.

The chain is built from TRBV11-3 and TRBJ2-3; 8 nucleotides line up with TRBD1. Germline CDR1 reads SGHNT; CDR2 reads YENEEA. This CDR3 contains 15 residues. Trimming at V came to 5 bases and at J to 0 bases, leaving 4 bases not matched to a gene. The CDR3 region is CASSPRQGSTDTQYF. In DNA, the CDR3 is TGTGCCAGCAGCCCCCGACAGGGGAGCACAGATACGCAGTATTTT.

CDR3 in DNA: TGTGCCAGCAGTTTAAGGACAGATGAAAAACTGTTTTTT. This gives the protein CASSLRTDEKLFF. The rearrangement uses TRBV12-3 or TRBV12-4 and TRBJ1-4, with D perhaps matching TRBD1 (6 bases). The CDR3 consists of 13 residues. Trimming removed 2 bases from V and 6 bases from J, with 7 bases in between.

This chain uses TRBV30 with TRBJ2-3; 7 bases align to TRBD2. V lost 8 bases and J lost 4; bases outside the gene matches: 9. Germline V gene sequence: CDR1 GTSNPN, CDR2 SVGIG (reference sequence). The CDR3 runs 13 residues. DNA for the CDR3: TGTGCCCTGGGGCTAGCGGCCCCAGATACGCAGTATTTT. As protein: CALGLAAPDTQYF.

The chain combines TRBV7-6 with TRBJ1-2; no clear D gene. Trimming shortened V by 5 bases and J by 6 bases, and 25 bases separated the two germline ends. There are 17 residues in the CDR3. Germline assignment: CDR1 SGHVS and CDR2 FNYEAQ. The CDR3 sequence: CASSPGSGERDVNGYTF. The DNA of the CDR3 is TGTGCCAGCAGCCCCGGATCGGGCGAAAGGGATGTGAATGGCTACACCTTC.

This clonotype was observed a handful of times. The chain recombines TRBV29-1 with TRBJ1-2, with TRBD1 matching over 10 bases. The germline V gene encodes CDR1 SQVTM and CDR2 ANQGSEA. This CDR3 comprises 12 residues. The junction had 6 bases not matched to a gene; V was cut back by 6 bases and J by 8 bases. As DNA, the CDR3 is TGCAGCGTCGCCGACAGGGGGCCCGGCTACACCTTC. Translating it yields CSVADRGPGYTF.

This clonotype has just a few counts. V and J are TRBV6-1 and TRBJ2-7; 10 bases agree with TRBD2. This CDR3 contains 15 residues. With 1 base clipped from V and 4 bases from J, the junction kept 4 bases outside the gene matches. Germline V gene lookup returns CDR1 MNHNS and CDR2 SASEGT. The CDR3 DNA sequence: TGTGCCAGCAGTGAAGGAGCGGGGGGGCCGTACGAGCAGTACTTC. Its protein is CASSEGAGGPYEQYF.

This chain links TRBV4-3 with TRBJ1-5; 7 nucleotides line up with TRBD1. V trimming: 0 bases; J trimming: 8 bases; junction bases outside the gene matches: 10. Germline V gene lookup returns CDR1 LGHNA and CDR2 YSLEER. This CDR3 has 16 residues. Written as DNA, the CDR3 is TGCGCCAGCAGCCAAGATCCCGGACAGGCAAGGGAGCCCCAGCATTTT. It specifies CASSQDPGQAREPQHF.

V gene TRBV28 combines with J gene TRBJ1-5; D remains unclear. The CDR3 is 15 amino acids. CDR1 is MDHEN and CDR2 is SYDVKM in the germline V gene. Trimming took off 3 bases at V and 7 bases at J, with 16 bases between the two ends. The CDR3 loop reads CASSLGGGGVQPQHF. Here the CDR3 DNA reads TGTGCCAGCAGTTTGGGCGGCGGCGGAGTACAGCCCCAGCATTTT. The whole variable domain, remainder taken from reference TRBV28 and TRBJ1-5, is DVKVTQSSRYLVKRTGEKVFLECVQDMDHENMFWYRQDPGLGLRLIYFSYDVKMKEKGDIPEGYSVSREKKERFSLILESASTNQTSMYLCASSLGGGGVQPQHFGDGTRLSIL.

The chain couples TRBV12-3 or TRBV12-4 to TRBJ2-1; 7 positions match TRBD1. The V segment lost 4 bases and the J segment 3 bases; nucleotides outside the gene matches: 3. The CDR3 totals 14 residues. The DNA of the CDR3 is TGTGCCAGCAGTTGGGACAGCGGCTACAATGAGCAGTTCTTC. It is translated as CASSWDSGYNEQFF.

This chain uses TRBV13 with TRBJ1-1; D is unclear. The germline gives CDR1 PRHDT, CDR2 FYEKMQ (reference sequence). V was cut by 5 bases and J by 1 base, with 11 bases left in between. The CDR3 totals 14 residues. The CDR3 DNA follows: TGTGCCAGCAGCCCTACCCCCAGGAACACTGAAGCTTTCTTT. It is translated as CASSPTPRNTEAFF.

This clonotype was observed a few times. The chain combines TRBV6-2 or TRBV6-3 with TRBJ2-5, with D perhaps matching TRBD2 (6 bases). The germline V gene has CDR1 MNHEY and CDR2 SVGEGT. This CDR3 has 15 residues. Trimming stripped 6 bases from V and 2 bases from J, with 16 bases between. In nucleotides, the CDR3 is TGTGCCAGCAGCCCCCTTTTTAGCGGACAAGAGACCCAGTACTTC. Translating it yields CASSPLFSGQETQYF.

This chain connects TRBV5-1 to TRBJ2-1; D possibly corresponds to TRBD1 (5 bases). V gave up 0 bases and J gave up 4 bases, with 11 bases separating them. The CDR3 length is 15 residues. CDR1 and CDR2 from the germline V gene are SGHRS and YFSETQ. CDR3 sequence reads: CASSLVQGEYNEQFF. The DNA of the CDR3 is TGCGCCAGCAGCTTGGTACAAGGGGAATACAATGAGCAGTTCTTC.

J is TRBJ2-7 and V is TRBV7-9; 9 bases agree with TRBD2. Germline CDR1 is SEHNR and CDR2 is FQNEAQ (reference sequence). The CDR3 extends over 15 amino acids. The ends lost 5 bases at V and 0 bases at J; junction bases unmatched: 5. The CDR3: CASSPPTSGSYEQYF. The CDR3 bases are TGTGCCAGCAGCCCTCCGACTAGCGGCTCCTACGAGCAGTACTTC.

The chain employs TRBV12-3 or TRBV12-4 and TRBJ2-7; 7 bases fit TRBD1. This CDR3 is built from 14 residues. V shed 5 bases and J 5 bases; nucleotides not matched to a gene: 9. CDR3 in amino acids: CASSTKFDRDEQYF. The DNA of the CDR3 is TGTGCCAGCAGTACCAAGTTTGACAGGGACGAGCAGTACTTC.

V usage is TRBV29-1 and J usage is TRBJ2-1; D is perhaps TRBD2 (6 bases). In germline, CDR1 is SQVTM, CDR2 ANQGSEA. The CDR3 is 16 amino acids. V was clipped by 7 bases and J by 4 bases, with 23 bases between them. The CDR3 loop reads CSGAITGAGRYNEQFF. Written as DNA, the CDR3 is TGCAGCGGGGCTATCACGGGCGCAGGGAGGTACAATGAGCAGTTCTTC.

The chain employs TRBV16 and TRBJ2-1; 8 bases match TRBD1. The CDR3 consists of 15 residues. CDR1 is KGHSY, CDR2 FQNENV, per germline. The V gene end was trimmed by 0 bases and the J gene end by 2 bases; junction bases not matched to a gene: 0. CDR3 protein: CASSQSTGAYNEQFF. The CDR3 bases are TGTGCCAGCAGCCAATCGACAGGGGCCTACAATGAGCAGTTCTTC.

This chain links TRBV28 with TRBJ2-1; 11 bases map to TRBD1. Per germline, CDR1 MDHEN and CDR2 SYDVKM. Germline trimming cut 4 bases from V and 10 bases from J; bases unmatched to any gene: 18. The length of the CDR3 is 18 residues. The CDR3 here is CASSSRGLRDRGVKEQFF. In nucleotides, the CDR3 is TGTGCCAGCAGTTCCCGTGGCTTGCGGGACAGGGGGGTCAAGGAGCAGTTCTTC.

This clonotype was seen a single time. V gene TRBV28 combines with J gene TRBJ2-2; a weak D match, TRBD2 (6 bases). Trimming stripped 3 bases from V and 5 bases from J, with 13 bases between. The CDR3 runs 15 residues. CDR1 is MDHEN, CDR2 SYDVKM, per germline. The CDR3 loop reads CASSFVRGGTGELFF. The DNA of the CDR3 is TGTGCCAGCAGTTTTGTGCGGGGAGGAACCGGGGAGCTGTTTTTT.

This chain connects TRBV27 to TRBJ2-7; TRBD2 might be the D (5 bases). This CDR3 is 14 amino acids long. The germline V gene encodes CDR1 MNHEY and CDR2 SMNVEV (reference sequence). Trimming took 3 bases from V and 3 from J, leaving 12 bases between them. The CDR3 bases are TGTGCCAGCAGTTTCTCTGGAGGAGGCTACGAGCAGTACTTC. It encodes CASSFSGGGYEQYF.